Listed here are 3 T cell receptor beta chains from one sample, sequenced in a study of lymphopenia after photon versus proton radiotherapy. Generated by immunoSEQ multiplex PCR, the TCRdb table keeps only in-frame clones and is missing some. The data show roughly 65,000 clones, approximately 91% seen once. The specimen was peripheral blood, collected from a patient treated with photon-based radiotherapy. All receptors come from a woman aged 70-85 years with pancreatic cancer.

The chain has TRBV19 and TRBJ1-6; a weak D match, TRBD1 (5 bases). V lost 6 bases to trimming and J lost 0 bases, with 12 bases between them. The length of the CDR3 is 16 residues. The V gene's germline CDR1 is LNHDA and CDR2 SQIVND (reference sequence). CDR3 loop: CASRQTASSYNSPLHF. The CDR3 bases are TGTGCCAGTAGGCAGACAGCAAGCTCCTATAATTCACCCCTCCACTTT.

Regarding this clone: The junction differs from germline at one of its ends, possibly a read error. V usage is TRBV5-1 and J usage is TRBJ2-2, with TRBD2 matching 8 bases. CDR1 SGHRS and CDR2 YFSETQ come from the germline V gene. The CDR3 is made up of 17 amino acids. CDR3 sequence reads: CATSPRVAGIGTGELFF. The CDR3 DNA reads as TGCGCCACCAGCCCCAGGGTAGCGGGAATAGGTACCGGGGAGCTGTTTTTT.

The chain couples TRBV2 to TRBJ2-2; D possibly corresponds to TRBD2 (5 bases). Trimming stripped 8 bases from V and 1 base from J, with 11 bases between. The CDR3 covers 14 residues. Germline V gene data show CDR1 as SNHLY and CDR2 as FYNNEI. The CDR3 DNA follows: TGTGCCAGCCACAGCGGAGTGAACACCGGGGAGCTGTTTTTT. This gives the protein CASHSGVNTGELFF.